The 18 T cell receptor beta chains reported below all come from one sample, sequenced in a study of T-cell memory formation after mild COVID-19. One entry per CDR3 protein, called by TCRdb with MiXCR from the 5' RACE reads. The sample lists more than 300,000 distinct CDR3 sequences, 20% to 25% occurring once. The specimen was PBMCs or a T cell subset sorted from them (not recorded which). The receptors derive from a man aged 18 to 30 who had mild COVID-19 (a few samples of this study predate the infection). Cell type and time point are not known.

The gene calls are TRBV15 and TRBJ2-7; unclear D gene. V was cut by 0 bases and J by 7 bases, with 16 bases left in between. The CDR3 sequence is 15 residues long. CDR1 is LNHNV, CDR2 YYDKDF, per germline (reference sequence). CDR3 sequence reads: CATSRDQPGVEEQYF. The CDR3 coding sequence is TGTGCCACCAGCAGAGATCAGCCTGGAGTTGAGGAGCAGTACTTC.

This clonotype was counted a few times. For the CDR3, the DNA is TGCAGCCTGGGACTAGCGGGGGCCACAGATACGCAGTATTTT. Its translation is CSLGLAGATDTQYF. The chain combines TRBV20-1 with TRBJ2-3, with 14 bases fitting TRBD2. This CDR3 has 14 amino acids. Germline CDR1 and CDR2: DFQATT and SNEGSKA (reference sequence).

This clonotype was seen a few times. The chain joins TRBV5-1 to TRBJ2-5, with 8 bases identical to TRBD2. Losses at the gene ends were 4 bases for V and 4 bases for J; bases not matched to a gene: 6. The CDR3 runs to 14 residues. In germline, CDR1 is SGHRS, CDR2 YFSETQ. The CDR3 region is CASSLGGASETQYF. The CDR3 DNA follows: TGCGCCAGCAGCCTCGGGGGGGCATCAGAGACCCAGTACTTC.

CDR3 in amino acids: CSARDEGAGELFF. CDR3 sequence (DNA): TGCAGTGCTAGAGATGAGGGCGCCGGGGAGCTGTTTTTT. This chain links TRBV20-1 with TRBJ2-2; tentatively, D is TRBD2 (5 bases). CDR1 is DFQATT, CDR2 SNEGSKA, per germline (reference sequence). The V gene lost 0 bases and the J gene lost 6 bases, with 8 bases spanning the gap. CDR3 size: 13 residues.

Ten or more counts support this clonotype. The chain couples TRBV5-1 to TRBJ1-6; D remains unclear. CDR1 is SGHRS and CDR2 is YFSETQ in the germline V gene. This CDR3 has 13 amino acids. V was cut by 0 bases and J by 7 bases, with 5 bases left in between. The DNA for the CDR3 is TGCGCCAGCAGCTTGGAGAACAATTCACCCCTCCACTTT. This sequence encodes CASSLENNSPLHF. Based on the CDR3 plus reference TRBV5-1 and TRBJ1-6, the full variable domain is KAGVTQTPRYLIKTRGQQVTLSCSPISGHRSVSWYQQTPGQGLQFLFEYFSETQRNKGNFPGRFSGRQFSNSRSEMNVSTLELGDSALYLCASSLENNSPLHFGNGTRLTVT.

This clonotype occurred a few times. This sequence joins TRBV7-2 and TRBJ2-1; TRBD1 or TRBD2 may be the D gene (5 bases each). With 0 bases removed from V and 10 bases from J, the gap between germline ends came to 7 bases. Germline V CDR1 and CDR2: SGHTA, FQGNSA. This CDR3 is 12 amino acids long. The CDR3 reads CASSLAGAEQFF. In DNA form, the CDR3 reads TGTGCCAGCAGCTTAGCCGGGGCGGAGCAGTTCTTC.

This clonotype was picked up many times. V and J are TRBV5-1 and TRBJ2-1; TRBD1 matches at 9 bases. There are 17 residues in the CDR3. The germline CDR1 and CDR2 sequences are SGHRS and YFSETQ. Germline trimming cut 4 bases from V and 3 bases from J; bases unmatched to any gene: 11. CDR3 sequence: CASSPTLTGGYYNEQFF. CDR3 bases: TGCGCCAGCAGCCCAACCCTGACAGGGGGGTACTACAATGAGCAGTTCTTC.

CDR3 loop: CASSLARATPDTQYF. CDR3 coding DNA: TGCGCCAGCAGCTTGGCTAGAGCGACCCCAGATACGCAGTATTTT. The V gene is TRBV5-1, the J gene TRBJ2-3; unclear D gene. Germline V gives CDR1 SGHRS, CDR2 YFSETQ. V dropped 0 bases and J dropped 4 bases, with 12 bases sitting between them. The CDR3 extends over 15 amino acids.

This clonotype has a count of ten or more. This chain uses TRBV11-2 with TRBJ2-3; 8 bases line up with TRBD1. The CDR3 is 16 amino acids. The V gene's germline CDR1 is SGHAT and CDR2 FQNNGV. After removal of 6 bases from V and 0 bases from J, the junction contained 8 bases not matched to a gene. CDR3 loop: CASRNQGALSTDTQYF. The CDR3 coding sequence is TGTGCCAGCAGAAATCAGGGGGCGCTCAGCACAGATACGCAGTATTTT. Variable domain in full (rest from reference TRBV11-2 and TRBJ2-3): EAGVAQSPRYKIIEKRQSVAFWCNPISGHATLYWYQQILGQGPKLLIQFQNNGVVDDSQLPKDRFSAERLKGVDSTLKIQPAKLEDSAVYLCASRNQGALSTDTQYFGPGTRLTVL.

The V call is TRBV18, the J call TRBJ1-2; no clear D. There are 14 residues in the CDR3. The germline gives CDR1 KGHSH, CDR2 LQKENI. V was shortened by 3 bases and J by 7 bases, with 15 bases between the two germline ends. The CDR3 DNA reads as TGTGCCAGCTCACCGACGGACGGGTTTGCTGGCTACACCTTC. Its translation: CASSPTDGFAGYTF.

The rearrangement joins TRBV10-3 to TRBJ1-1; possibly TRBD1 for D (6 bases). This CDR3 contains 16 residues. Germline V gene lookup returns CDR1 ENHRY and CDR2 SYGVKD. The ends were cut back, 4 bases at V and 2 bases at J, with 17 bases in the middle. CDR3 sequence reads: CAISGGAGRGNTEAFF. For the CDR3, the DNA is TGTGCCATCAGTGGGGGGGCAGGGCGAGGAAACACTGAAGCTTTCTTT.

V gene TRBV7-2 combines with J gene TRBJ2-5, with D uncertain. Germline CDR1 and CDR2: SGHTA and FQGNSA. V was shortened by 5 bases and J by 1 base, with 8 bases between the two germline ends. The CDR3 has 13 amino acids. CDR3: CASSEVGQETQYF. DNA of the CDR3: TGTGCCAGCAGCGAGGTTGGCCAAGAGACCCAGTACTTC.

A few counts support this clonotype. This chain links TRBV7-9 with TRBJ1-1; a weak D match, TRBD1 (6 bases). Trimming pared 5 bases from V and 4 bases from J, leaving 17 bases between. Germline V lookup: CDR1 SEHNR, CDR2 FQNEAQ (reference sequence). The CDR3 runs 15 residues. The CDR3 here is CASSPRGSHGTEAFF. The CDR3 region has the DNA TGTGCCAGCAGCCCGAGGGGGAGTCACGGCACTGAAGCTTTCTTT.

This clonotype was found a few times. This chain connects TRBV7-9 to TRBJ2-3; TRBD2 matches 7 bases. CDR1 is SEHNR and CDR2 is FQNEAQ in the germline V gene (reference sequence). This CDR3 is 15 amino acids long. J lost 2 bases, V lost 3 bases, and 5 bases had no gene match. CDR3 coding DNA: TGTGCCAGCAGCTTTGCGGGGGTCCTCACAGATACGCAGTATTTT. It encodes CASSFAGVLTDTQYF.

The J gene is TRBJ2-7, the V gene TRBV4-1; 8 bases agree with TRBD1. Germline V gene lookup returns CDR1 MGHRA and CDR2 YSYEKL. After removal of 5 bases from V and 4 bases from J, the junction contained 7 bases not matched to a gene. The CDR3 runs 14 residues. The CDR3 nucleotides are TGCGCCAGCAGCGAGGGGACAGGCGAGTACGAGCAGTACGTC. It translates to CASSEGTGEYEQYV.

The V gene is TRBV5-1, the J gene TRBJ2-6; TRBD2 agrees at 8 bases. The CDR3 has 17 amino acids. Germline V gene data show CDR1 as SGHRS and CDR2 as YFSETQ. V lost 4 bases, J lost 0 bases, and 6 bases stayed unmatched. The CDR3 DNA is TGCGCCAGCAGCGGGACCGGGGGGGCCTCTGGGGCCAACGTCCTGACTTTC. Its translation is CASSGTGGASGANVLTF.

Many counts were recorded for this clonotype. One end of the junction fails to match germline, which may point to a read error. The rearrangement joins TRBV7-2 to TRBJ2-7; D is unclear. Germline V gene lookup returns CDR1 SGHTA and CDR2 FQGNSA. CDR3 size: 11 residues. CDR3 protein: CASSLEGYIHF. The CDR3 region has the DNA TGTGCCAGCAGCTTAGAAGGGTACATCCACTTC. Based on the CDR3 plus reference TRBV7-2 and TRBJ2-7, the full variable domain is GAGVSQSPSNKVTEKGKDVELRCDPISGHTALYWYRQSLGQGLEFLIYFQGNSAPDKSGLPSDRFSAERTGGSVSTLTIQRTQQEDSAVYLCASSLEGYIHFGPGTRLTVT.

This clonotype was picked up a small number of times. The genes are TRBV6-5 and TRBJ1-1; D unclear. Trimming stripped 6 bases from V and 0 bases from J, with 11 bases between. From germline, CDR1 is MNHEY and CDR2 SVGAGI. CDR3 size: 14 residues. This CDR3 reads CASSSYQMNTEAFF. The CDR3 bases are TGTGCCAGCAGCAGTTACCAGATGAACACTGAAGCTTTCTTT.